Listed below are T cell receptor beta chains from one sample, sequenced in a study of identifying expanded T cells in peripheral blood. Only in-frame clones appear in the TCRdb table, and some are missing; sequencing was by immunoSEQ multiplex PCR. The data show over 100,000 clones, roughly 88% seen once. The source material was blood. The source is a person aged 18 to 75 in good health. CDR3s include the opening cysteine and the closing phenylalanine or tryptophan. The D gene is left open where the match is weak. Expanded clones are given a class, and other clones once, few, many or no size at all.

j_call clone_size v_call d_call cdr3_nt cdr3_aa
TRBJ2-1 . TRBV9 . TGTGCCAGCAGCGTAGTAACAGGTAGTTCCTACAATGAGCAGTTCTTC CASSVVTGSSYNEQFF
TRBJ1-2 . TRBV7-8 . TGTGCCAGCAGTCTGTGGAACTATGGCTACACCTTC CASSLWNYGYTF
TRBJ1-6 . TRBV2 . TGTGCCAGCAGTGATCGGTGGGATTCACCCCTCCACTTT CASSDRWDSPLHF
TRBJ1-5 . TRBV7-9 TRBD1 TGTGCCAGCAGCTCGGGACAGGGTAATCAGCCCCAGCATTTT CASSSGQGNQPQHF
TRBJ2-3 . TRBV2 . TGTGCCAGCACAGAAGGGGCCGCAGATACGCAGTATTTT CASTEGAADTQYF
TRBJ1-5 . TRBV10-1 . TGCGCCAGCAGTCGGTGGGCCTATAGCAATCAGCCCCAGCATTTT CASSRWAYSNQPQHF
TRBJ2-5 . TRBV29-1 . TGCAGCGTTGTAAGCGTGGAGACCCAGTACTTC CSVVSVETQYF
TRBJ1-5 few TRBV19 . TGTGCCAGTAGTATTGAGGGGGATCAGCCCCAGCATTTT CASSIEGDQPQHF
TRBJ2-3 . TRBV10-3 . TGTGCCATCAAACAGGACACAGATACGCAGTATTTT CAIKQDTDTQYF
TRBJ2-1 . TRBV19 . TGTGCCAGTACCCCAGACAGTTACAATGAGCAGTTCTTC CASTPDSYNEQFF
TRBJ2-1 . TRBV29-1 TRBD2 TGCAGCACCTCTAGCGGGGAATACAATGAGCAGTTCTTC CSTSSGEYNEQFF
TRBJ2-7 . TRBV6-5 . TGTGCCAGCACAGGGGAATCCTACGAGCAGTACTTC CASTGESYEQYF
TRBJ1-5 . TRBV4-1 . TGCGCCAGCAGCCAAGAAGGAGTCAATCAGCCCCAGCATTTT CASSQEGVNQPQHF
TRBJ1-2 . TRBV7-9 . TGTGCCAGCAGCTTCCTCGGAAGTGCCGGCTACACCTTC CASSFLGSAGYTF
TRBJ2-3 . TRBV10-1 . TGCGCCAGCAGAGGGTCGAGCACAGATACGCAGTATTTT CASRGSSTDTQYF
TRBJ1-3 few TRBV18 . TGTGCCAGCTCACCACCGAGAAGCTCTGGAAACACCATATATTTT CASSPPRSSGNTIYF
TRBJ2-2 . TRBV5-1 . TGCGCCAGCAGCTTGGGCTCGGGTCCCACCGGGGAGCTGTTTTTT CASSLGSGPTGELFF
TRBJ1-4 once TRBV9 TRBD1 TGTGCCAGCAGCGTAGACAGGGGGCAGCCTAATGAAAAACTGTTTTTT CASSVDRGQPNEKLFF
TRBJ2-1 . TRBV25-1 TRBD2 TGTGCCAGCAGTGAACCGGGACTAGCTGATTACAATGAGCAGTTCTTC CASSEPGLADYNEQFF
TRBJ2-1 . TRBV11-2 TRBD2 TGTGCCAGCAGCGAGGGGGCGGGAGGGCCCCACAATGAGCAGTTCTTC CASSEGAGGPHNEQFF
TRBJ2-5 . TRBV9 . TGTGCCAGCAACGCGGTCCCCCAAGAGACCCAGTACTTC CASNAVPQETQYF
TRBJ2-3 . TRBV5-1 . TGCGCCAGCAACCTAATCGGAAGTGACACAGATACGCAGTATTTT CASNLIGSDTDTQYF
TRBJ1-2 many TRBV6-4 . TGTGCCAGCAGTGACTCTGGTGACCCTCCCTATGGCTACACCTTC CASSDSGDPPYGYTF
TRBJ2-1 . TRBV7-3 TRBD2 TGTGCCAGCAGCTTCCATGGAGGACTAGCGGGAGGGGGCAACTCCTACAATGAGCAGTTCTTC CASSFHGGLAGGGNSYNEQFF
TRBJ2-1 . TRBV7-2 . TGTGCCAGCAGCTTTTTTTCAGGTTTAAATGAGCAGTTCTTC CASSFFSGLNEQFF
TRBJ2-5 . TRBV20-1 . TGCAGTGCTGGGATGGAGACCCAGTACTTC CSAGMETQYF
TRBJ2-5 . TRBV6-1 . TGTGCCAGCAGTGAAGCTGTGGAGACCCAGTACTTC CASSEAVETQYF
TRBJ2-5 . TRBV11-2 TRBD2 TGTGCCAGCAGGAATAGCGGGGGGCAAGAGACCCAGTACTTC CASRNSGGQETQYF
TRBJ1-2 few TRBV10-3 . TGTGCCATCAGCCCGCGAGGGGAATATGGCTACACCTTC CAISPRGEYGYTF